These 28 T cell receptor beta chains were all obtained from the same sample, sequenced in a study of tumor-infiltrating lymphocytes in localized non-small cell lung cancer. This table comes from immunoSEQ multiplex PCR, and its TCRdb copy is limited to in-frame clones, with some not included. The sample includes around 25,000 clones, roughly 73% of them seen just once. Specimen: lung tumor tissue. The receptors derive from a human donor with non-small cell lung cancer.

DNA of the CDR3: TGTGCCTGGTCAAGGAGGACTTACACTGAAGCTTTCTTT. It yields the protein CAWSRRTYTEAFF. The rearrangement joins TRBV30 to TRBJ1-1; D is undetermined. The length of the CDR3 is 13 residues. The germline gives CDR1 GTSNPN, CDR2 SVGIG (reference sequence). Trimming removed 5 bases from V and 3 bases from J, with 13 bases in between. The variable domain in full, with the rest retrieved from reference TRBV30 and TRBJ1-1, is SQTIHQWPATLVQPVGSPLSLECTVEGTSNPNLYWYRQAAGRGLQLLFYSVGIGQISSEVPQNLSASRPQDRQFILSSKKLLLSDSGFYLCAWSRRTYTEAFFGQGTRLTVV.

The CDR3 reads CASSLALTYRGRDYGYTF. The DNA of the CDR3 is TGTGCCAGCAGCTTGGCCTTAACATACAGGGGCCGGGATTATGGCTACACCTTC. The gene calls are TRBV5-6 and TRBJ1-2, with TRBD1 identical over 7 bases. In germline, CDR1 is SGHDT, CDR2 YYEEEE. This CDR3 is 18 amino acids long. Trimming took 0 bases from V and 5 from J; bases not matched to a gene: 16.

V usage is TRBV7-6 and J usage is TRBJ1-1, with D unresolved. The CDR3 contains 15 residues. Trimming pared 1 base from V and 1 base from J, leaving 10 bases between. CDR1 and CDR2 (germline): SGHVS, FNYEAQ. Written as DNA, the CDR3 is TGTGCCAGCAGCTTAGAGGCCCAGGCGAACACTGAAGCTTTCTTT. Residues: CASSLEAQANTEAFF.

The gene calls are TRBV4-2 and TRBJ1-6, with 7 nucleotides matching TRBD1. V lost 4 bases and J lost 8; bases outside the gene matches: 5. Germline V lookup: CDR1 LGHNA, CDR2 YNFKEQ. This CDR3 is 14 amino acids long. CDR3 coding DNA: TGTGCCAGCAGCCTGGGACAGTTGGATTCACCCCTCCACTTT. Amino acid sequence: CASSLGQLDSPLHF.

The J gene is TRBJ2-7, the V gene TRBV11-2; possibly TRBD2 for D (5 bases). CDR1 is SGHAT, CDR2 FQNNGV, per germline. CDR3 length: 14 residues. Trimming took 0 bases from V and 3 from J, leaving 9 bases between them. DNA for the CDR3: TGTGCCAGCAGCTTAGATAATCGGGGCTACGAGCAGTACTTC. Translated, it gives CASSLDNRGYEQYF.

CDR3 DNA sequence: TGCGCCAGCAGCCGTGGGGACAGGGTAAACGCTAATGAAAAACTGTTTTTT. Encoded protein: CASSRGDRVNANEKLFF. The chain combines TRBV4-1 with TRBJ1-4, with 9 bases aligning to TRBD1. This CDR3 is built from 17 residues. The ends lost 4 bases at V and 3 bases at J; junction bases unmatched: 9. The germline gives CDR1 MGHRA, CDR2 YSYEKL.

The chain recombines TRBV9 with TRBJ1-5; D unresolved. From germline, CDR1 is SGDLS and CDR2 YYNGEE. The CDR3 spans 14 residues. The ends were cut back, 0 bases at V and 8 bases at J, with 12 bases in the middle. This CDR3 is CASSVEVAGEPQHF. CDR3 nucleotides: TGTGCCAGCAGCGTAGAAGTAGCCGGGGAGCCCCAGCATTTT.

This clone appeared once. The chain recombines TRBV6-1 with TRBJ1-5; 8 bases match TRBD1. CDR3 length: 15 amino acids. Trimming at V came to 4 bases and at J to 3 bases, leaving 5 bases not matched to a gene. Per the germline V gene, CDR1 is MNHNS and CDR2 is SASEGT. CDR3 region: CASSGGQGSNQPQHF. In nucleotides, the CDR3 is TGTGCCAGCAGTGGCGGACAGGGATCCAATCAGCCCCAGCATTTT.

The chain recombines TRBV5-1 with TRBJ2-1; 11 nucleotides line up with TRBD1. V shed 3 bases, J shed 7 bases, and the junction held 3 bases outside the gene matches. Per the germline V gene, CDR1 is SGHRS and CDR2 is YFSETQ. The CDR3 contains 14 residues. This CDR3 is CASSSGTGGNEQFF. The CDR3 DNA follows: TGCGCCAGCAGCTCCGGGACAGGGGGGAATGAGCAGTTCTTC. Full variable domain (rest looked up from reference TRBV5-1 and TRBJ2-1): KAGVTQTPRYLIKTRGQQVTLSCSPISGHRSVSWYQQTPGQGLQFLFEYFSETQRNKGNFPGRFSGRQFSNSRSEMNVSTLELGDSALYLCASSSGTGGNEQFFGPGTRLTVL.

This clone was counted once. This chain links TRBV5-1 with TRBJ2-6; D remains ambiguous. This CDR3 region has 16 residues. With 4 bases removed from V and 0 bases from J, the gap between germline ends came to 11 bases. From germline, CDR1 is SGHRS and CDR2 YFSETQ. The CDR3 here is CASSQFSGSGANVLTF. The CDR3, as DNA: TGCGCCAGCAGCCAGTTCTCGGGCTCTGGGGCCAACGTCCTGACTTTC.

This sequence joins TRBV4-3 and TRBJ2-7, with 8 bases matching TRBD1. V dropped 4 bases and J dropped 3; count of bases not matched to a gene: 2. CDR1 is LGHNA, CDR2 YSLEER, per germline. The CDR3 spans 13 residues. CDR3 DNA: TGCGCCAGCAGCCGGGGACAGGTCTACGAGCAGTACTTC. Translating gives CASSRGQVYEQYF.

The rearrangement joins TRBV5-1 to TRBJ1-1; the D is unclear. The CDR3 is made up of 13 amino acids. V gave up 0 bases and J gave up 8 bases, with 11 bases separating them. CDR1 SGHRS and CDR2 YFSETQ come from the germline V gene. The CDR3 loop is CASSLEEVAEAFF. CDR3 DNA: TGCGCCAGCAGCTTGGAGGAGGTGGCCGAAGCTTTCTTT.

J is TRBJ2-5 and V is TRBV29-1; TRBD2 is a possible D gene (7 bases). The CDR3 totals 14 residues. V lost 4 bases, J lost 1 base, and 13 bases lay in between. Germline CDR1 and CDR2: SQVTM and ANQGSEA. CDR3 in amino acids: CSVGEGGLQETQYF. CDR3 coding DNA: TGCAGCGTTGGGGAGGGGGGCCTCCAAGAGACCCAGTACTTC.

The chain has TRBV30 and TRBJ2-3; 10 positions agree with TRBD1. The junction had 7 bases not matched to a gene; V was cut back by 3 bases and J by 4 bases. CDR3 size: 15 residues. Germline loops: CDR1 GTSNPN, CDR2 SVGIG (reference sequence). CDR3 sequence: CAWRAGTGDADTQYF. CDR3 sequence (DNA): TGTGCCTGGAGGGCTGGGACAGGGGATGCAGATACGCAGTATTTT.

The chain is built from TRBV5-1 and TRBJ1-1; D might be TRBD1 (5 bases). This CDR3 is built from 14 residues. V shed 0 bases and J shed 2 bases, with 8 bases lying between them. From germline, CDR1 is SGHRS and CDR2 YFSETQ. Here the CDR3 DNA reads TGCGCCAGCAGCTTGGGGGGCAGTAACACTGAAGCTTTCTTT. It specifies CASSLGGSNTEAFF. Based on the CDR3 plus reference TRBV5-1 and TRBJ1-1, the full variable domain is KAGVTQTPRYLIKTRGQQVTLSCSPISGHRSVSWYQQTPGQGLQFLFEYFSETQRNKGNFPGRFSGRQFSNSRSEMNVSTLELGDSALYLCASSLGGSNTEAFFGQGTRLTVV.

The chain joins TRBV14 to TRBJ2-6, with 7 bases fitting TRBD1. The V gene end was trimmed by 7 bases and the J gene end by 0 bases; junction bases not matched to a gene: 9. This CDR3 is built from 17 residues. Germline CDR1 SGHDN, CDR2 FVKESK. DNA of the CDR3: TGTGCCAGCACCGTGGGACAGATCAACTCTGGGGCCAACGTCCTGACTTTC. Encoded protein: CASTVGQINSGANVLTF. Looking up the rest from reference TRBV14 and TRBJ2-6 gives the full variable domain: EAGVTQFPSHSVIEKGQTVTLRCDPISGHDNLYWYRRVMGKEIKFLLHFVKESKQDESGMPNNRFLAERTGGTYSTLKVQPAELEDSGVYFCASTVGQINSGANVLTFGAGSRLTVL.

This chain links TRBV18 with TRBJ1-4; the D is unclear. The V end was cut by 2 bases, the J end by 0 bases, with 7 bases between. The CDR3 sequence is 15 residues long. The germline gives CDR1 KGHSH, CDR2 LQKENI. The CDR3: CASSPDGPTNEKLFF. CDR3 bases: TGTGCCAGCTCACCAGACGGACCAACTAATGAAAAACTGTTTTTT.

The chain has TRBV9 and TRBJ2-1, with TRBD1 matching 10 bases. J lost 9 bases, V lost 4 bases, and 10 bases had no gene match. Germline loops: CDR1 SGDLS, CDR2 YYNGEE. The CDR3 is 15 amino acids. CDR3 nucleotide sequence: TGTGCCAGCAGCCCACCTCGGGACAGGGGTTCTGAGCAGTTCTTC. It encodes CASSPPRDRGSEQFF.

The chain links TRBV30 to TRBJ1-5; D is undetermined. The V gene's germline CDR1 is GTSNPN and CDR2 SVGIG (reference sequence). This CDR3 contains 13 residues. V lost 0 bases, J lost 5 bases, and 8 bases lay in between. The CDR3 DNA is TGTGCCTGGAGTGTGACGGGTGATCAGCCCCAGCATTTT. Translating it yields CAWSVTGDQPQHF.

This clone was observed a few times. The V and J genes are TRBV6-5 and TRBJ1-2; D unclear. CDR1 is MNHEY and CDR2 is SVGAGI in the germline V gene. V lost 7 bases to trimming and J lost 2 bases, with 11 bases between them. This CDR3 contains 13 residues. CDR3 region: CASKGLTNYGYTF. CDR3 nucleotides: TGTGCCAGCAAGGGTTTGACCAACTATGGCTACACCTTC.

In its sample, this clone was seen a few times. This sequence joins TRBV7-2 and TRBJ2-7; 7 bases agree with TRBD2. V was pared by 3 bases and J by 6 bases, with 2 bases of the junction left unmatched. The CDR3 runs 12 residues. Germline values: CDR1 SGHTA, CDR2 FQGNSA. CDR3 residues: CASSLGGTEQYF. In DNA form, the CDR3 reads TGTGCCAGCAGCTTGGGGGGGACCGAGCAGTACTTC.

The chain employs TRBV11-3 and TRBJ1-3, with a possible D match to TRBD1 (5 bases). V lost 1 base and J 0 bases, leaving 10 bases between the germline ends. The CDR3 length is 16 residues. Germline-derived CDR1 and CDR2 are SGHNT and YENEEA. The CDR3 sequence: CASSLGTSSSGNTIYF. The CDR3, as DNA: TGTGCCAGCAGCTTAGGGACATCAAGCTCTGGAAACACCATATATTTT.

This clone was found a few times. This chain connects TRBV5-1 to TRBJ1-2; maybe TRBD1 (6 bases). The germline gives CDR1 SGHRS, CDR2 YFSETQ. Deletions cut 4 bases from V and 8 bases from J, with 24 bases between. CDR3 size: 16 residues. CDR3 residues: CASSPSLGRGAGGYTF. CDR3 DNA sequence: TGCGCCAGCAGCCCGAGCTTGGGCAGGGGCGCGGGAGGCTACACCTTC. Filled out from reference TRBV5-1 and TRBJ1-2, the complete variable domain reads KAGVTQTPRYLIKTRGQQVTLSCSPISGHRSVSWYQQTPGQGLQFLFEYFSETQRNKGNFPGRFSGRQFSNSRSEMNVSTLELGDSALYLCASSPSLGRGAGGYTFGSGTRLTVV.

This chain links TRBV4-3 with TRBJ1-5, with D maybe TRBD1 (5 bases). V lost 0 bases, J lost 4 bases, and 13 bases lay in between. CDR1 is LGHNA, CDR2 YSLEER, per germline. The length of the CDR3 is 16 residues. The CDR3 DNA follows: TGCGCCAGCAGCCAAGATTGGGGGGTGGGTAATCAGCCCCAGCATTTT. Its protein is CASSQDWGVGNQPQHF.

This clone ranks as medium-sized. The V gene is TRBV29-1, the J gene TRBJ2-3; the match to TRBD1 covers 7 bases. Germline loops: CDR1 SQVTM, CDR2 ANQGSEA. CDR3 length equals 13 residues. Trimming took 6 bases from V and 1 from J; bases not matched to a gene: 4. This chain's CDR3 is CSVDRSGTDTQYF. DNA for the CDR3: TGCAGCGTGGACAGGTCCGGCACAGATACGCAGTATTTT.

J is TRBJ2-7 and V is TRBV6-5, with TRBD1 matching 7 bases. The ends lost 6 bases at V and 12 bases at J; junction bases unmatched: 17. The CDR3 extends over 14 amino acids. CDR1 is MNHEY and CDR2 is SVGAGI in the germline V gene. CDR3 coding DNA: TGTGCCAGCAGCCCCGGACTCTTTACAGGGGATCCGTACTTC. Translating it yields CASSPGLFTGDPYF.

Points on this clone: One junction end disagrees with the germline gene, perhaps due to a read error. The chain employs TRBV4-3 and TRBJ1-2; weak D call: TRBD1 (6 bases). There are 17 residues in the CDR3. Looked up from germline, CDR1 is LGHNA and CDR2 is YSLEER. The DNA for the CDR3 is TGCGCCAGCAGACAAGAGTCGGCACAGGGCCTAGTCTATGGCTACACCTTC. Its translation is CASRQESAQGLVYGYTF.

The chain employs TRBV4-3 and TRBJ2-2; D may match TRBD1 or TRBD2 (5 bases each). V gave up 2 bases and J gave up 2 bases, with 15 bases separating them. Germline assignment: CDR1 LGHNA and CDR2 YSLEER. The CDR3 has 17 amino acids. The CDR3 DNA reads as TGCGCCAGCAGCCAACCGGGACCACTGTCCAACACCGGGGAGCTGTTTTTT. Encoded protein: CASSQPGPLSNTGELFF.